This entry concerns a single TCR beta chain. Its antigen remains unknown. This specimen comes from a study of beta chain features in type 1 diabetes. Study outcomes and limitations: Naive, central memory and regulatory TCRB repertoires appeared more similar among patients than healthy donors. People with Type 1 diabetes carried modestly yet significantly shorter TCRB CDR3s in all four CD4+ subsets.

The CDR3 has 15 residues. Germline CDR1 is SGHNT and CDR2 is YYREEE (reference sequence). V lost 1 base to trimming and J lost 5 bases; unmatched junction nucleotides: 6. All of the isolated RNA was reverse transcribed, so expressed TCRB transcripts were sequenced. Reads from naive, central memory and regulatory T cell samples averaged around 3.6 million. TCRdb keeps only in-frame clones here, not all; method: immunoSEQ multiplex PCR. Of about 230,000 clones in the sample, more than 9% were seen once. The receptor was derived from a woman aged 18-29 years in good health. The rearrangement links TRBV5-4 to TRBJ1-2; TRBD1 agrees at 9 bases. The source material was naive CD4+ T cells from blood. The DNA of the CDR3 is TGTGCCAGCAGCTTGTTGGGGACAGGGAGTTATGGCTACACCTTC. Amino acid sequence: CASSLLGTGSYGYTF. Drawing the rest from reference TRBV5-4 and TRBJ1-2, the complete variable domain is ETGVTQSPTHLIKTRGQQVTLRCSSQSGHNTVSWYQQALGQGPQFIFQYYREEENGRGNFPPRFSGLQFPNYSSELNVNALELDDSALYLCASSLLGTGSYGYTFGSGTRLTVV.